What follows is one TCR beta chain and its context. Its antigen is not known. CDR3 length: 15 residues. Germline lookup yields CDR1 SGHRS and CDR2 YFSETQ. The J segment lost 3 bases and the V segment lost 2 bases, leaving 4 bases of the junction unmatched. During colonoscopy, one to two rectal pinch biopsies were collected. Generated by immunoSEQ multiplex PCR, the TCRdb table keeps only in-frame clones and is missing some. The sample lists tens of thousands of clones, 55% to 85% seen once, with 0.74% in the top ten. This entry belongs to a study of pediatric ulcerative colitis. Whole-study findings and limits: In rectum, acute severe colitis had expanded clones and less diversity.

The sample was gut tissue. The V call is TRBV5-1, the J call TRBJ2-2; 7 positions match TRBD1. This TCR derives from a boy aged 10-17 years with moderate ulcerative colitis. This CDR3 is CASSFEGGDTGELFF. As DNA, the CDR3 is TGCGCCAGCAGCTTTGAAGGGGGCGACACCGGGGAGCTGTTTTTT.